This TCR beta chain comes out of a study of early T cells in non-severe SARS-CoV-2 infection. Germline values: CDR1 SEHNR, CDR2 FQNEAQ (reference sequence). After removal of 4 bases from V and 3 bases from J, the junction contained 4 bases not matched to a gene. The CDR3 consists of 14 residues. TCRdb analysed the 5' RACE reads with MiXCR anew, one entry per CDR3 protein. The repertoire holds approximately 44,000 distinct CDR3 sequences, 10% to 15% seen once, with roughly 15% in the top ten. The sequence was obtained from an adult who was a healthcare worker with PCR-confirmed SARS-CoV-2 infection or an uninfected control (not recorded which). The sequenced material came from whole blood. The V call is TRBV7-9, the J call TRBJ1-1, with 8 bases aligning to TRBD1. The DNA of the CDR3 is TGTGCCAGCAGCTGGAGACAGGGGTACACTGAAGCTTTCTTT. Its translation is CASSWRQGYTEAFF.